This TCR beta chain was identified during a study of T-cell reconstitution after alpha-beta-depleted transplantation in children. A library of TCRbeta sequences, prepared with unique molecular identifiers, was generated. Each CDR3 protein gets one entry after TCRdb re-called the PCR reads with MiXCR. The sample contains 500,000 to 600,000 distinct CDR3 sequences, over 25% of which appear only once. This clonotype has a count of ten or more. Germline trimming cut 1 base from V and 4 bases from J; bases unmatched to any gene: 5. CDR1 and CDR2 (germline): SGHKS, YYEKEE (reference sequence). This CDR3 has 14 residues.

The rearrangement joins TRBV5-5 to TRBJ2-7; 7 bases are a match to TRBD2. The material was PBMCs from the stem cell graft donor, obtained from the stem cell graft. This TCR derives from a human donor who donated a stem cell graft to a child with aplastic anemia. In DNA form, the CDR3 reads TGTGCCAGCAGCTTGAGGCTAGCGGTTTACGAGCAGTACGTC. It yields the protein CASSLRLAVYEQYV.